This T cell receptor (beta chain) was captured in a study of blood T cell repertoires in COVID-19. The assay was immunoSEQ multiplex PCR, and TCRdb's table has in-frame clones only and misses some. The table includes 110,000 to 150,000 clones, approximately 82% detected once. The source of this sequence is a man between 60 and 75 years old with active or convalescent COVID-19. Sequencing used peripheral blood.

In nucleotides, the CDR3 is TGCGCCAGCAGCGCTAGGACAGGGGGCGATGGCTACACCTTC. It is translated as CASSARTGGDGYTF. The V and J genes are TRBV4-3 and TRBJ1-2; 11 bases align to TRBD1. V gave up 5 bases and J gave up 6 bases; unmatched junction bases: 5. The length of the CDR3 is 14 residues. Per the germline V gene, CDR1 is LGHNA and CDR2 is YSLEER.